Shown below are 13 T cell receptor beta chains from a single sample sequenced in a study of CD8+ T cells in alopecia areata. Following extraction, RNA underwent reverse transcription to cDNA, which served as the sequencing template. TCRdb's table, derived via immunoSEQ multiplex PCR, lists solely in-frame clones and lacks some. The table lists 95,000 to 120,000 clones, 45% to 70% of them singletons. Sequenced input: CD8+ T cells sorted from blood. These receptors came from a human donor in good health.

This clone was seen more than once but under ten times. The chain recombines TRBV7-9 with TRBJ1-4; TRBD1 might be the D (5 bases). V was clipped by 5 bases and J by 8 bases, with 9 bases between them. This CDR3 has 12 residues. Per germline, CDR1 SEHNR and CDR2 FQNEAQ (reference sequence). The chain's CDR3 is CASSLDSEKLFF. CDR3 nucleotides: TGTGCCAGCAGCCTAGACAGCGAAAAACTGTTTTTT.

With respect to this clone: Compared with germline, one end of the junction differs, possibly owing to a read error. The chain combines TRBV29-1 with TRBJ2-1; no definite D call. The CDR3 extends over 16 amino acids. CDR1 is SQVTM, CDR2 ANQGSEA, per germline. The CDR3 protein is CSVQDNTVTSYNEQFF. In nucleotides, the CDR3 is TGCAGCGTTCAAGACAATACAGTTACCTCCTACAATGAGCAGTTCTTC.

Here the CDR3 reads CASSIWDRGADTQYF. DNA of the CDR3: TGTGCCAGCAGTATATGGGACAGGGGTGCAGATACGCAGTATTTT. J is TRBJ2-3 and V is TRBV27; 10 bases map to TRBD1. This CDR3 is 15 amino acids long. With V trimmed by 5 bases and J by 4 bases, 6 bases remained unmatched. Germline lookup yields CDR1 MNHEY and CDR2 SMNVEV (reference sequence).

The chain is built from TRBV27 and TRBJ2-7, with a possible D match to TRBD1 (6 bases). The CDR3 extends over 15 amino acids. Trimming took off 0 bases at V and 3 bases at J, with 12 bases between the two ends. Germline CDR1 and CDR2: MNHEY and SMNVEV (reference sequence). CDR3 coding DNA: TGTGCCAGCAGTTTATCGGGGCAGGGGATCTACGAGCAGTACTTC. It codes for CASSLSGQGIYEQYF.

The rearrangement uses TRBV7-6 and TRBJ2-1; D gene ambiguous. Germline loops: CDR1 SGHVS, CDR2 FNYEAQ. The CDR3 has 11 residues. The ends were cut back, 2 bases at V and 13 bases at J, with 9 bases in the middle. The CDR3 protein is CASSLSTAQFF. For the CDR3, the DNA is TGTGCCAGCAGCTTATCAACTGCCCAGTTCTTC. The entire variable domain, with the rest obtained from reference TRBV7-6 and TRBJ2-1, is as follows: GAGVSQSPRYKVTKRGQDVALRCDPISGHVSLYWYRQALGQGPEFLTYFNYEAQQDKSGLPNDRFSAERPEGSISTLTIQRTEQRDSAMYRCASSLSTAQFFGPGTRLTVL.

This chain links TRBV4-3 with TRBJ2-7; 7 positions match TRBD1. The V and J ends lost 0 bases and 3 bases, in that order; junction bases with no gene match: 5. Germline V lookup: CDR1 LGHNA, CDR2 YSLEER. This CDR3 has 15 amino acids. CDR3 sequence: CASSQDPAGGYEQYF. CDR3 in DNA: TGCGCCAGCAGCCAAGATCCGGCAGGGGGCTACGAGCAGTACTTC.

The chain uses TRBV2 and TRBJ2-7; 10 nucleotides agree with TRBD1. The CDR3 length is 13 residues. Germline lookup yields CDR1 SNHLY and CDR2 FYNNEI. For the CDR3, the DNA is TGTGCTACCGGGACAGGGGCCTCCTACGAGCAGTACTTC. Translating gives CATGTGASYEQYF.

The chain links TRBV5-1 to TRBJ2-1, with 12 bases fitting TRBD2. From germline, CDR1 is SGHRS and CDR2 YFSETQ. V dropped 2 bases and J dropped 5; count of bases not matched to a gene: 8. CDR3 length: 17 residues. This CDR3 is CASSFLNLAGGNNEQFF. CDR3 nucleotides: TGCGCCAGCAGCTTCCTGAACCTAGCGGGGGGGAACAATGAGCAGTTCTTC.

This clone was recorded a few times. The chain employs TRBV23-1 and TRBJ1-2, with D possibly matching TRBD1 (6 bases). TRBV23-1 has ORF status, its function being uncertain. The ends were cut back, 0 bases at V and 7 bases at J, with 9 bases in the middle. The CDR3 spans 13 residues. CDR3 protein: CASSQSTGSGYTF. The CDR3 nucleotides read TGCGCCAGCAGTCAATCTACAGGGTCTGGCTACACCTTC.

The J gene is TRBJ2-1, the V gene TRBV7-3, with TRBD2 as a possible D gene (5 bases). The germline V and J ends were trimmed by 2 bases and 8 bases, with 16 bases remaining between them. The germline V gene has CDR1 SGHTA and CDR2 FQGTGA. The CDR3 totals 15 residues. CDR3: CASSLRGHALDEQFF. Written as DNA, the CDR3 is TGTGCCAGCAGCTTACGAGGGCACGCCCTGGATGAGCAGTTCTTC.

The CDR3 loop reads CAWSPDTGGNYGYTF. Here the CDR3 DNA reads TGTGCCTGGAGTCCAGACACCGGGGGGAACTATGGCTACACCTTC. The chain combines TRBV30 with TRBJ1-2; a weak D match, TRBD1 (5 bases). The CDR3 has 15 amino acids. With 2 bases removed from V and 2 bases from J, the gap between germline ends came to 15 bases. Germline V gene data show CDR1 as GTSNPN and CDR2 as SVGIG (reference sequence).

CDR3 in amino acids: CASREVGTETQYF. CDR3 DNA sequence: TGTGCCAGCAGGGAAGTGGGTACAGAGACCCAGTACTTC. The rearrangement uses TRBV7-2 and TRBJ2-5, with D hard to call. The V end was cut by 6 bases, the J end by 4 bases, with 12 bases between. Germline lookup yields CDR1 SGHTA and CDR2 FQGNSA. CDR3 size: 13 residues. Combining the CDR3 with reference TRBV7-2 and TRBJ2-5 gives the whole variable domain GAGVSQSPSNKVTEKGKDVELRCDPISGHTALYWYRQSLGQGLEFLIYFQGNSAPDKSGLPSDRFSAERTGGSVSTLTIQRTQQEDSAVYLCASREVGTETQYFGPGTRLLVL.

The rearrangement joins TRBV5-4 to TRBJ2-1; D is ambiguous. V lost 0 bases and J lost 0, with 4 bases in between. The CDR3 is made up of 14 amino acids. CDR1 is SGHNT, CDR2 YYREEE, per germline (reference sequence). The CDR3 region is CASSLAVSYNEQFF. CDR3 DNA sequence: TGTGCCAGCAGCTTGGCTGTCTCCTACAATGAGCAGTTCTTC.